The 27 T cell receptor beta chains given below trace back to one sample, sequenced in a study of T cell responses to AZD1222 COVID-19 vaccine. Using immunoSEQ multiplex PCR, the repertoire was profiled, and TCRdb retains in-frame clones only, with some absent. The sample has around 80,000 clones, roughly 90% seen once. The specimen comprised peripheral blood, sampled 28 days after the second AZD1222 dose. The receptor set was obtained from an adult who received the AZD1222 COVID-19 vaccine.

The chain carries TRBV18 and TRBJ1-3; no clear D. The ends were cut back, 3 bases at V and 0 bases at J, with 9 bases in the middle. The CDR3 extends over 15 amino acids. Germline V gives CDR1 KGHSH, CDR2 LQKENI. DNA for the CDR3: TGTGCCAGCTCACCTGGCCCGGGCTCTGGAAACACCATATATTTT. This encodes CASSPGPGSGNTIYF. Complete variable domain (other parts from reference TRBV18 and TRBJ1-3): NAGVMQNPRHLVRRRGQEARLRCSPMKGHSHVYWYRQLPEEGLKFMVYLQKENIIDESGMPKERFSAEFPKEGPSILRIQQVVRGDSAAYFCASSPGPGSGNTIYFGEGSWLTVV.

V and J are TRBV6-5 and TRBJ2-7; TRBD2 aligns across 7 bases. With 0 bases clipped from V and 4 bases from J, the junction kept 6 bases outside the gene matches. CDR3 length: 15 amino acids. Germline V gives CDR1 MNHEY, CDR2 SVGAGI. Here the CDR3 DNA reads TGTGCCAGCAGTTACTCGGGGGGGGAAAAATACGAGCAGTACTTC. Its translation is CASSYSGGEKYEQYF.

The CDR3 loop reads CASSQRTSGSINEQYF. In nucleotides, the CDR3 is TGTGCCAGCAGCCAACGGACTAGCGGGAGTATCAACGAGCAGTACTTC. This chain connects TRBV3-1 (or the pseudogene TRBV3-2) to TRBJ2-7; 13 bases match TRBD2. This CDR3 comprises 16 residues. V was clipped by 2 bases and J by 5 bases; unmatched bases: 6. Germline V lookup: CDR1 LGHDT, CDR2 YNNKEL (reference sequence).

V usage is TRBV28 and J usage is TRBJ2-6; D is unclear. This CDR3 comprises 15 residues. CDR1 is MDHEN and CDR2 is SYDVKM in the germline V gene. Deletions cut 6 bases from V and 0 bases from J, with 9 bases between. The CDR3 sequence: CASSSKISGANVLTF. Here the CDR3 DNA reads TGTGCCAGCAGCTCAAAGATCTCTGGGGCCAACGTCCTGACTTTC. Using reference TRBV28 and TRBJ2-6 for the parts outside the CDR3, the full variable domain is DVKVTQSSRYLVKRTGEKVFLECVQDMDHENMFWYRQDPGLGLRLIYFSYDVKMKEKGDIPEGYSVSREKKERFSLILESASTNQTSMYLCASSSKISGANVLTFGAGSRLTVL.

This chain uses TRBV20-1 with TRBJ1-1; possibly TRBD1 for D (5 bases). V was trimmed by 4 bases and J by 6 bases, leaving 9 bases between them. CDR3 length equals 11 residues. CDR1 and CDR2 from the germline V gene are DFQATT and SNEGSKA (reference sequence). The chain's CDR3 is CSAKRGSEAFF. CDR3 in DNA: TGCAGTGCTAAGAGGGGCTCTGAAGCTTTCTTT.

The chain has TRBV5-5 and TRBJ1-3; D not certain. Germline V gene lookup returns CDR1 SGHKS and CDR2 YYEKEE (reference sequence). There are 13 residues in the CDR3. Trimming pared 0 bases from V and 2 bases from J, leaving 3 bases between. CDR3 in DNA: TGTGCCAGCAGCTTGGGGCCTGGAAACACCATATATTTT. The encoded protein is CASSLGPGNTIYF.

The V and J genes are TRBV12-3 or TRBV12-4 and TRBJ1-2, with D perhaps TRBD1 (6 bases). CDR3 size: 13 residues. With 6 bases removed from V and 4 bases from J, the gap between germline ends came to 12 bases. Here the CDR3 reads CASRSQGSYGYTF. As DNA, the CDR3 is TGTGCCAGCAGATCACAGGGTTCCTATGGCTACACCTTC.

V and J are TRBV19 and TRBJ2-3, with 7 bases that match TRBD2. Trimming took 2 bases from V and 4 from J; bases not matched to a gene: 6. Germline V lookup: CDR1 LNHDA, CDR2 SQIVND (reference sequence). This CDR3 has 15 residues. CDR3 sequence: CASSIMRGGADTQYF. CDR3 nucleotide sequence: TGTGCCAGTAGTATAATGCGGGGAGGGGCAGATACGCAGTATTTT.

The chain employs TRBV7-8 and TRBJ2-1; 9 positions agree with TRBD2. This CDR3 contains 17 residues. Germline V gene data show CDR1 as SGHVS and CDR2 as FQNEAQ. V shed 5 bases, J shed 4 bases, and the junction held 12 bases outside the gene matches. CDR3 amino acids: CASSPAALAGAYNEQFF. Here the CDR3 DNA reads TGTGCCAGCAGCCCCGCGGCACTAGCGGGCGCATACAATGAGCAGTTCTTC.

This clone has just one count. The chain has TRBV11-1 and TRBJ2-7; the match to TRBD1 covers 9 bases. V shed 5 bases, J shed 0 bases, and the junction held 8 bases outside the gene matches. CDR3 length equals 16 residues. Germline CDR1 SGHAT, CDR2 FQDESV (reference sequence). CDR3 bases: TGTGCCAGCAGCCCGACAGGGGGGTTGAGCTCCTACGAGCAGTACTTC. Encoded protein: CASSPTGGLSSYEQYF.

This sequence joins TRBV10-1 and TRBJ1-1; D not resolved. Germline V gene data show CDR1 as WNHNN and CDR2 as SYGVQD (reference sequence). The length of the CDR3 is 14 residues. Trimming cost V 0 bases and J 0 bases, with 5 bases left between them. CDR3 in DNA: TGCGCCAGCAGTGAGTCGACGGTGAACACTGAAGCTTTCTTT. Protein product: CASSESTVNTEAFF.

V is TRBV5-5 and J is TRBJ1-2; D is undetermined. This CDR3 has 14 amino acids. Deletions cut 0 bases from V and 4 bases from J, with 10 bases between. Germline CDR1 SGHKS, CDR2 YYEKEE (reference sequence). CDR3 amino acids: CASSLAPGSYGYTF. The CDR3, as DNA: TGTGCCAGCAGCTTGGCCCCGGGCTCCTATGGCTACACCTTC.

This rearrangement joins TRBV6-5 to TRBJ2-5, with 13 bases that match TRBD2. V lost 11 bases and J lost 4; bases outside the gene matches: 7. Germline V gives CDR1 MNHEY, CDR2 SVGAGI. There are 14 residues in the CDR3. The CDR3 reads CAGRTSGRGETQYF. Written as DNA, the CDR3 is TGTGCCGGAAGGACTAGCGGGAGAGGAGAGACCCAGTACTTC.

V usage is TRBV28 and J usage is TRBJ2-7; D not resolved. Germline lookup yields CDR1 MDHEN and CDR2 SYDVKM. Trimming removed 2 bases at V and 2 bases at J, with 4 bases between. The CDR3 loop spans 12 amino acids. In nucleotides, the CDR3 is TGTGCCAGCAGTTTAGCCACCTACGAGCAGTACTTC. Protein product: CASSLATYEQYF.

The chain carries TRBV11-3 and TRBJ2-1; 7 bases agree with TRBD2. V lost 2 bases to trimming and J lost 5 bases; unmatched junction nucleotides: 3. The CDR3 runs to 14 residues. CDR1 is SGHNT, CDR2 YENEEA, per germline. CDR3 nucleotide sequence: TGTGCCAGCAGCTTATCCGGGGGGAACAATGAGCAGTTCTTC. Translating gives CASSLSGGNNEQFF.

The chain joins TRBV2 to TRBJ2-7; 7 bases are shared with TRBD1. The CDR3 covers 14 residues. Germline V gives CDR1 SNHLY, CDR2 FYNNEI. Germline trimming cut 6 bases from V and 6 bases from J; bases unmatched to any gene: 11. The CDR3 coding sequence is TGTGCCAGCAGGAGTACAGGGGCGTCGGGCGAGCAGTACTTC. This codes for CASRSTGASGEQYF.

This clone was counted once. J is TRBJ2-5 and V is TRBV19; D possibly matches TRBD1 or TRBD2 (5 bases each). CDR1 is LNHDA and CDR2 is SQIVND in the germline V gene (reference sequence). The CDR3 is 14 amino acids. Trimming took off 4 bases at V and 2 bases at J, with 11 bases between the two ends. CDR3 sequence (DNA): TGTGCCAGTAGTACCGGGACCACGCAAGAGACCCAGTACTTC. The encoded protein is CASSTGTTQETQYF.

The sample holds a few counts of this clone. CDR3 amino acids: CASRSEAGGPYEQFF. The CDR3 bases are TGTGCCAGCAGATCCGAGGCGGGAGGCCCTTATGAGCAGTTCTTC. The chain links TRBV7-3 to TRBJ2-1, with 8 bases aligning to TRBD2. CDR1 SGHTA and CDR2 FQGTGA come from the germline V gene. V gave up 6 bases and J gave up 8 bases; unmatched junction bases: 12. The CDR3 has 15 residues. Full variable domain (remainder filled in from reference TRBV7-3 and TRBJ2-1): GAGVSQTPSNKVTEKGKYVELRCDPISGHTALYWYRQSLGQGPEFLIYFQGTGAADDSGLPNDRFFAVRPEGSVSTLKIQRTERGDSAVYLCASRSEAGGPYEQFFGPGTRLTVL.

The chain has TRBV12-3 or TRBV12-4 and TRBJ1-5, with TRBD1 identical over 7 bases. CDR3 size: 13 residues. V dropped 6 bases and J dropped 11; count of bases not matched to a gene: 10. CDR3 amino acids: CASSPGQTTTQHF. As DNA, the CDR3 is TGTGCCAGCAGCCCGGGACAGACCACGACCCAGCATTTT.

The chain uses TRBV5-1 and TRBJ2-7, with 7 bases lining up with TRBD1. CDR3 length: 17 residues. J lost 5 bases, V lost 0 bases, and 14 bases had no gene match. CDR1 is SGHRS and CDR2 is YFSETQ in the germline V gene. The DNA of the CDR3 is TGCGCCAGCAGCTTGGCCGGGTCAGGGGGTCCTTTGGACGAGCAGTACTTC. It codes for CASSLAGSGGPLDEQYF.

The chain employs TRBV5-4 and TRBJ1-4; 10 bases fit TRBD1. CDR3 length: 17 residues. V dropped 3 bases and J dropped 10; count of bases not matched to a gene: 15. The germline V gene has CDR1 SGHNT and CDR2 YYREEE (reference sequence). The CDR3 nucleotides are TGTGCCAGCAGCTCCCCCGGTGGTGGGACAGGGGTGGGAAAACTGTTTTTT. Protein: CASSSPGGGTGVGKLFF.

Only one count was recorded for this clone. The CDR3 DNA reads TGTGCCAGCAGCTTAGTCTACAGGGGGGACACCGGGGAGCTGTTTTTT. Amino acid sequence: CASSLVYRGDTGELFF. The chain combines TRBV7-2 with TRBJ2-2; 8 nucleotides agree with TRBD1. Germline CDR1 and CDR2: SGHTA and FQGNSA. The CDR3 length is 16 residues. After removal of 1 base from V and 3 bases from J, the junction contained 4 bases not matched to a gene. Supplemented by reference TRBV7-2 and TRBJ2-2, the full variable domain reads GAGVSQSPSNKVTEKGKDVELRCDPISGHTALYWYRQSLGQGLEFLIYFQGNSAPDKSGLPSDRFSAERTGGSVSTLTIQRTQQEDSAVYLCASSLVYRGDTGELFFGEGSRLTVL.

This chain links TRBV5-1 with TRBJ2-3; possible D gene TRBD2, 6 bases. CDR1 is SGHRS, CDR2 YFSETQ, per germline. The germline V and J ends were trimmed by 3 bases and 4 bases, with 12 bases remaining between them. CDR3 length: 14 residues. The CDR3 DNA reads TGCGCCAGCAGCTACTCGGGGGTCGCAGATACGCAGTATTTT. Translating gives CASSYSGVADTQYF. Combining the CDR3 with reference TRBV5-1 and TRBJ2-3 gives the whole variable domain KAGVTQTPRYLIKTRGQQVTLSCSPISGHRSVSWYQQTPGQGLQFLFEYFSETQRNKGNFPGRFSGRQFSNSRSEMNVSTLELGDSALYLCASSYSGVADTQYFGPGTRLTVL.

The V gene is TRBV4-1, the J gene TRBJ2-4; unclear D gene. CDR1 is MGHRA, CDR2 YSYEKL, per germline. Trimming left V 1 base short and J 7 bases short, with 8 bases between. This CDR3 is 13 amino acids long. CDR3 residues: CASSQASGNIQYF. The CDR3, as DNA: TGCGCCAGCAGCCAAGCTTCGGGTAACATTCAGTACTTC.

The chain is built from TRBV5-4 and TRBJ2-7, with TRBD1 identical over 10 bases. This CDR3 has 14 amino acids. With 6 bases clipped from V and 5 bases from J, the junction kept 8 bases outside the gene matches. Germline V lookup: CDR1 SGHNT, CDR2 YYREEE (reference sequence). The CDR3 DNA is TGTGCCAGCACCTCCGGGACAGGGGTTAACGAGCAGTACTTC. It yields the protein CASTSGTGVNEQYF.

Concerning this clone itself: The same CDR3 is also encoded by other DNA sequences in this sample. The J gene is TRBJ1-1, the V gene TRBV2, with a possible D match to TRBD1 (5 bases). Germline lookup yields CDR1 SNHLY and CDR2 FYNNEI. Trimming pared 6 bases from V and 0 bases from J, leaving 8 bases between. The CDR3 loop spans 13 amino acids. CDR3 DNA: TGTGCCAGCAGGGAGGGGCTGAACACTGAAGCTTTCTTT. Protein sequence: CASREGLNTEAFF.

The chain joins TRBV27 to TRBJ2-7; the D gene is possibly TRBD2 (5 bases). V lost 6 bases and J lost 0, with 9 bases in between. Germline loops: CDR1 MNHEY, CDR2 SMNVEV (reference sequence). The CDR3 covers 13 residues. This CDR3 reads CASRLSGSYEQYF. The CDR3 nucleotides read TGTGCCAGCAGACTAAGCGGCTCCTACGAGCAGTACTTC.